This TCR beta chain was found in a study of blood T cell repertoires in COVID-19. Study overall: T cells, B-cell-depleted T cells, or PBMCs provided the cDNA or gDNA that served as material.

Sequencing used immunoSEQ multiplex PCR; TCRdb keeps in-frame clones, though not all of them. The sample has 50,000 or so clones, less than 90% seen once. With 4 bases removed from V and 1 base from J, the gap between germline ends came to 10 bases. CDR3 size: 14 residues. Germline values: CDR1 MGHRA, CDR2 YSYEKL. Material for sequencing was peripheral blood. This sequence was found in a human donor in a cohort sampled during active COVID-19. The chain couples TRBV4-1 to TRBJ1-1; D unclear. The CDR3 spells CASSPKETNTEAFF. CDR3 bases: TGCGCCAGCAGCCCAAAGGAGACGAACACTGAAGCTTTCTTT.